Below are 18 T cell receptor beta chains sequenced from a single sample in a study of blood T cell repertoires in COVID-19 (dated by TCRdb to about 2020). To prepare the library, the immunoSEQ multiplex PCR assay was applied. TCRdb took this table from immuneACCESS and kept in-frame rearrangements with V and J called. Such tables lack part of the clones; where checked against another copy, unresolved V genes explain under half of the gap, and the rest is unexplained. The sample table shows approximately 500,000 clones, and roughly nine tenths are seen once. The ten largest clones take up about 1% of the sample. Sample: peripheral blood. The receptors derive from a man younger than 35 with COVID-19, enrolled during active disease.

This chain links TRBV28 with TRBJ2-7; 12 nucleotides match TRBD2. The CDR3 is 17 amino acids. Germline V gene sequence: CDR1 MDHEN, CDR2 SYDVKM. The V and J ends lost 8 bases and 5 bases, in that order; junction bases with no gene match: 16. The CDR3 sequence: CASPPNTSGGSGNEQYF. The DNA of the CDR3 is TGTGCCAGCCCACCAAACACTAGCGGGGGGAGTGGAAACGAGCAGTACTTC.

The J gene is TRBJ2-1, the V gene TRBV24-1, with TRBD2 matching over 11 bases. The CDR3 covers 15 residues. With V trimmed by 4 bases and J by 7 bases, 5 bases remained unmatched. Germline CDR1 KGHDR, CDR2 SFDVKD. The CDR3 DNA is TGTGCCACCAGTGACAATACTAGCGGGAGAAATGAGCAGTTCTTC. It encodes CATSDNTSGRNEQFF.

This chain links TRBV28 with TRBJ1-1; 11 bases line up with TRBD1. V shed 6 bases and J 2 bases; nucleotides not matched to a gene: 5. Germline-derived CDR1 and CDR2 are MDHEN and SYDVKM. This CDR3 has 15 amino acids. The CDR3 nucleotides are TGTGCCAGCAGGAAGGACAGGGGGCGCAACACTGAAGCTTTCTTT. It encodes CASRKDRGRNTEAFF.

In its sample, this clone was seen once. The V and J genes are TRBV2 and TRBJ2-5, with 9 bases fitting TRBD2. V dropped 5 bases and J dropped 2; count of bases not matched to a gene: 6. The CDR3 loop spans 15 amino acids. Germline V CDR1 and CDR2: SNHLY, FYNNEI. CDR3 in amino acids: CASSLIAGGQETQYF. The DNA of the CDR3 is TGTGCCAGCAGTTTAATCGCGGGGGGGCAAGAGACCCAGTACTTC.

The chain links TRBV29-1 to TRBJ1-2; a possible D gene is TRBD1 (5 bases). V gave up 5 bases and J gave up 5 bases, with 9 bases separating them. The CDR3 spans 11 residues. Looked up from germline, CDR1 is SQVTM and CDR2 is ANQGSEA. CDR3 in amino acids: CSVSQGYGYTF. The CDR3 region has the DNA TGCAGCGTTAGCCAGGGATATGGCTACACCTTC.

This chain connects TRBV5-4 to TRBJ2-1; no firm D call. The V gene lost 5 bases and the J gene lost 0 bases, with 6 bases spanning the gap. The CDR3 is 13 residues long. CDR1 and CDR2 from the germline V gene are SGHNT and YYREEE (reference sequence). CDR3 in amino acids: CASRRSSYNEQFF. CDR3 sequence (DNA): TGTGCCAGCAGACGTAGCTCCTACAATGAGCAGTTCTTC.

The chain links TRBV6-2 or TRBV6-3 to TRBJ2-2, with D tentatively TRBD1 (6 bases). The CDR3 consists of 16 residues. The germline CDR1 and CDR2 sequences are MNHEY and SVGEGT. Trimming cost V 2 bases and J 6 bases, with 16 bases left between them. This CDR3 is CASSYPGGYFPGELFF. CDR3 sequence (DNA): TGTGCCAGCAGTTACCCTGGGGGCTATTTCCCCGGGGAGCTGTTTTTT.

This clone has a single count. The gene calls are TRBV2 and TRBJ1-2; a weak D match, TRBD1 (5 bases). V was pared by 2 bases and J by 4 bases, with 8 bases between. Germline CDR1 is SNHLY and CDR2 is FYNNEI. The CDR3 loop spans 13 amino acids. CDR3 in DNA: TGTGCCAGCAGTGAACTGGGGGGCTATGGCTACACCTTC. The encoded protein is CASSELGGYGYTF.

CDR3 nucleotides: TGTGCCAGCAGGGACGAGACAGGATATACGCAGTATTTT. Its protein product is CASRDETGYTQYF. J is TRBJ2-3 and V is TRBV2; weak D call: TRBD1 (6 bases). V dropped 6 bases and J dropped 7 bases, with 14 bases sitting between them. This CDR3 is 13 amino acids long. Looked up from germline, CDR1 is SNHLY and CDR2 is FYNNEI. Looking up the rest from reference TRBV2 and TRBJ2-3 gives the full variable domain: EPEVTQTPSHQVTQMGQEVILRCVPISNHLYFYWYRQILGQKVEFLVSFYNNEISEKSEIFDDQFSVERPDGSNFTLKIRSTKLEDSAMYFCASRDETGYTQYFGPGTRLTVL.

Only one count was recorded for this clone. This chain links TRBV7-9 with TRBJ2-1; 7 nucleotides agree with TRBD1. CDR1 is SEHNR, CDR2 FQNEAQ, per germline (reference sequence). CDR3 size: 13 residues. The V segment lost 5 bases and the J segment 5 bases; nucleotides outside the gene matches: 3. The CDR3 DNA is TGTGCCAGCAGCCCCGGACAGGACAATGAGCAGTTCTTC. Amino acids: CASSPGQDNEQFF.

The J gene is TRBJ2-3, the V gene TRBV19, with a weak D call TRBD2 (6 bases). The CDR3 covers 13 residues. Per the germline V gene, CDR1 is LNHDA and CDR2 is SQIVND (reference sequence). V dropped 5 bases and J dropped 4 bases, with 10 bases sitting between them. The CDR3 DNA reads as TGTGCCAGTAGTGGCGGGACCCCAGATACGCAGTATTTT. Translated, it gives CASSGGTPDTQYF.

The chain combines TRBV5-8 with TRBJ2-1; perhaps TRBD1 as D (5 bases). Trimming cost V 4 bases and J 6 bases, with 17 bases left between them. Germline CDR1 reads SGHTS; CDR2 reads YDEGEE. This CDR3 contains 15 residues. For the CDR3, the DNA is TGTGCCAGCAGCCCCCTCCGGGCAGGGCCCAATGAGCAGTTCTTC. Amino acid sequence: CASSPLRAGPNEQFF.

The J gene is TRBJ2-5, the V gene TRBV5-6; TRBD1 matches at 9 bases. The CDR3 consists of 13 residues. Germline CDR1 is SGHDT and CDR2 is YYEEEE. V trimming: 7 bases; J trimming: 5 bases; junction bases outside the gene matches: 6. The CDR3 is CASSTGGRETQYF. The CDR3 DNA is TGTGCCAGCTCCACAGGGGGCCGGGAGACCCAGTACTTC.

V and J are TRBV7-2 and TRBJ1-2, with 11 bases fitting TRBD1. V was clipped by 5 bases and J by 0 bases; unmatched bases: 8. The CDR3 covers 17 residues. CDR1 is SGHTA, CDR2 FQGNSA, per germline. CDR3 coding DNA: TGTGCCAGCAGCGCCCCGGGACAGGGGGTGGCTAACTATGGCTACACCTTC. Protein: CASSAPGQGVANYGYTF.

This chain connects TRBV5-5 to TRBJ1-3, with 11 bases aligning to TRBD1. The J segment lost 8 bases and the V segment lost 7 bases, leaving 14 bases of the junction unmatched. The CDR3 runs to 16 residues. The germline V gene has CDR1 SGHKS and CDR2 YYEKEE (reference sequence). The DNA of the CDR3 is TGTGCCAGCTACCTATCCCCCGGACAGGGGGCGGACACCATATATTTT. Amino acid sequence: CASYLSPGQGADTIYF.

The chain employs TRBV2 and TRBJ2-7; D is undetermined. The germline CDR1 and CDR2 sequences are SNHLY and FYNNEI. The CDR3 is 11 amino acids. V lost 6 bases, J lost 4 bases, and 7 bases lay in between. The CDR3 coding sequence is TGTGCCAGCAGAGAGACATACGAGCAGTACTTC. It yields the protein CASRETYEQYF.

Details on this clone: The same CDR3 can be traced to other DNA sequences in this sample. The genes are TRBV9 and TRBJ2-3; 7 nucleotides align to TRBD2. With V trimmed by 3 bases and J by 0 bases, 4 bases remained unmatched. Germline V lookup: CDR1 SGDLS, CDR2 YYNGEE. The CDR3 runs 15 residues. This CDR3 reads CASSATGGSTDTQYF. The CDR3 DNA follows: TGTGCCAGCAGCGCGACGGGAGGTAGCACAGATACGCAGTATTTT.

CDR3 nucleotides: TGTGCCACCAGCAGAGCGGCTGGCGGAACCTACAATGAGCAGTTCTTC. This translates into CATSRAAGGTYNEQFF. The chain combines TRBV15 with TRBJ2-1; D gene unclear. With 1 base removed from V and 2 bases from J, the gap between germline ends came to 12 bases. CDR1 LNHNV and CDR2 YYDKDF come from the germline V gene (reference sequence). The CDR3 has 16 residues.